Here is one T cell receptor (beta chain) with its context. The data originate from a study of blood T cell repertoires in COVID-19. At the level of the study: Whether acute or convalescent, the COVID-19 samples came from the United States, Italy and Spain. Nucleic acid was either cDNA or gDNA, and it came from T cells, B-cell-depleted T cells, or PBMCs.

The CDR3 is made up of 17 amino acids. Losses at the gene ends were 4 bases for V and 5 bases for J; bases not matched to a gene: 13. Germline loops: CDR1 KGHDR, CDR2 SFDVKD. Source study methods: Amplified reference gene primers provided the basis for estimating nucleated cell counts. Only in-frame clones appear in the TCRdb table, and some are missing; sequencing was by immunoSEQ multiplex PCR. Clonal size and the V and J genes are those of that table, whereas D and trimming came from the DNA. The sample has 250,000 to 300,000 clones; about 91% are singletons. This receptor was taken from a woman aged 60 to 75 with acute or convalescent COVID-19. Material for sequencing was peripheral blood. The chain couples TRBV24-1 to TRBJ2-5, with TRBD1 identical over 9 bases. The CDR3 loop reads CATSEYHRDRVGETQYF. CDR3 DNA: TGTGCCACCAGTGAATATCACCGGGACAGGGTAGGGGAGACCCAGTACTTC.